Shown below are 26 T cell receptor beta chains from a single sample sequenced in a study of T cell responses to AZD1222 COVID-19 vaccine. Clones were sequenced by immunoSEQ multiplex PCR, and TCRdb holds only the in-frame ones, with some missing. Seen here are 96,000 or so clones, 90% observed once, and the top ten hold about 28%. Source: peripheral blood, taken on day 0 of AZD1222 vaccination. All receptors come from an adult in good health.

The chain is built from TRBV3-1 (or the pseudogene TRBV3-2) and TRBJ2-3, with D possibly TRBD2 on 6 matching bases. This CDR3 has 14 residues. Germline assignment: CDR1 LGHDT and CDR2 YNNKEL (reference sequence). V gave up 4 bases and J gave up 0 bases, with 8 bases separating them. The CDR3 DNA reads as TGTGCCAGCAGCCGGGACTCGAGCACAGATACGCAGTATTTT. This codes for CASSRDSSTDTQYF.

CDR3 nucleotide sequence: TGTGCCAGCAGCAACTTTCAACAGGGGGGAGGGACCCAGTACTTC. This sequence encodes CASSNFQQGGGTQYF. The chain combines TRBV7-2 with TRBJ2-5; 8 bases are a match to TRBD1. Per germline, CDR1 SGHTA and CDR2 FQGNSA. The CDR3 has 15 amino acids. The V gene end was trimmed by 5 bases and the J gene end by 7 bases; junction bases not matched to a gene: 12.

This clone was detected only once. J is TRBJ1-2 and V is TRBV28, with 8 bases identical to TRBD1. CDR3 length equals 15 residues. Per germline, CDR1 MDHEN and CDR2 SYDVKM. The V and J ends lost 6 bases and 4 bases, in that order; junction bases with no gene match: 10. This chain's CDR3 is CASSRQGARSYGYTF. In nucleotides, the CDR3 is TGTGCCAGCAGCCGTCAGGGGGCAAGGAGCTATGGCTACACCTTC.

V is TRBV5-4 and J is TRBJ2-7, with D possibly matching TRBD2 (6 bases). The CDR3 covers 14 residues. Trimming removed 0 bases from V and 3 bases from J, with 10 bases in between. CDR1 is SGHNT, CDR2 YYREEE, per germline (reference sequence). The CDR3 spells CASSLGAGGYEQYF. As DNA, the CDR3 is TGTGCCAGCAGCTTGGGGGCCGGGGGCTACGAGCAGTACTTC.

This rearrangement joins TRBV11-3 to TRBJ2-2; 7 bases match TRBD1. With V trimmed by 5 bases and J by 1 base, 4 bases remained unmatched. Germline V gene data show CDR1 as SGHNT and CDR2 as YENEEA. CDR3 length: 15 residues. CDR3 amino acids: CASSPGTVNTGELFF. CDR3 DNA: TGTGCCAGCAGCCCAGGGACAGTGAACACCGGGGAGCTGTTTTTT.

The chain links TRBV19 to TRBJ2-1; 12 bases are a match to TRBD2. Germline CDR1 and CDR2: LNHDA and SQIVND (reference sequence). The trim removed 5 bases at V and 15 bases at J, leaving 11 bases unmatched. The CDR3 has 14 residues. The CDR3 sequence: CASSWLAGGSALFF. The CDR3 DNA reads TGTGCCAGTAGTTGGCTAGCGGGAGGGTCCGCATTGTTCTTC. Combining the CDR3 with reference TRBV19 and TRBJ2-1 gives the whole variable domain DGGITQSPKYLFRKEGQNVTLSCEQNLNHDAMYWYRQDPGQGLRLIYYSQIVNDFQKGDIAEGYSVSREKKESFPLTVTSAQKNPTAFYLCASSWLAGGSALFFGPGTRLTVL.

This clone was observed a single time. CDR3 in amino acids: CASSLEDEQYF. For the CDR3, the DNA is TGCGCCAGCAGCTTGGAGGACGAGCAGTACTTC. The V and J genes are TRBV5-1 and TRBJ2-7, with no clear D. CDR1 is SGHRS, CDR2 YFSETQ, per germline. The CDR3 runs to 11 residues. The V end was cut by 0 bases, the J end by 5 bases, with 3 bases between. Based on the CDR3 plus reference TRBV5-1 and TRBJ2-7, the full variable domain is KAGVTQTPRYLIKTRGQQVTLSCSPISGHRSVSWYQQTPGQGLQFLFEYFSETQRNKGNFPGRFSGRQFSNSRSEMNVSTLELGDSALYLCASSLEDEQYFGPGTRLTVT.

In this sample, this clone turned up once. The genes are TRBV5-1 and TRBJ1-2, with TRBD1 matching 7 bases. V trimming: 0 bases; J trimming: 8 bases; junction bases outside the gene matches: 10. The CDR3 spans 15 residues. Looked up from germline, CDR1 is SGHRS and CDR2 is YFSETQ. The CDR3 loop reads CASSLGPDRVHGYTF. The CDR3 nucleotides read TGCGCCAGCAGCTTGGGGCCTGACAGGGTGCACGGCTACACCTTC.

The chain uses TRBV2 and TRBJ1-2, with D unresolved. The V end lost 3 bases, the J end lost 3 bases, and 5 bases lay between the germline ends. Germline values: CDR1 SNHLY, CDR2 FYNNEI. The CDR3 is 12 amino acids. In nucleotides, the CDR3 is TGTGCCAGCAGTGACGGACACTATGGCTACACCTTC. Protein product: CASSDGHYGYTF.

DNA of the CDR3: TGTGCCAGCACGGAGGGTTACGAGCAGTACTTC. Protein product: CASTEGYEQYF. The V gene is TRBV27, the J gene TRBJ2-7; TRBD2 is a possible D gene (6 bases). The germline V and J ends were trimmed by 7 bases and 4 bases, with 8 bases remaining between them. The CDR3 spans 11 residues. Germline V lookup: CDR1 MNHEY, CDR2 SMNVEV (reference sequence).

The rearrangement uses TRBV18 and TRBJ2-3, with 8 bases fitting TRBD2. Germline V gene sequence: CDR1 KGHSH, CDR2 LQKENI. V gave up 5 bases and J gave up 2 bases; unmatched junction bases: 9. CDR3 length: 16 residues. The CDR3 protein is CASSVLAGGYTDTQYF. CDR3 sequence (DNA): TGTGCCAGCTCAGTCCTGGCGGGAGGATACACAGATACGCAGTATTTT.

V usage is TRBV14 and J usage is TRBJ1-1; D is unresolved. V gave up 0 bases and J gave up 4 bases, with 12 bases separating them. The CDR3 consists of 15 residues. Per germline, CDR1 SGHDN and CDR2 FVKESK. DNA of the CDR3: TGTGCCAGCAGCCAAGACCCCGGGTATGGCACTGAAGCTTTCTTT. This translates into CASSQDPGYGTEAFF.

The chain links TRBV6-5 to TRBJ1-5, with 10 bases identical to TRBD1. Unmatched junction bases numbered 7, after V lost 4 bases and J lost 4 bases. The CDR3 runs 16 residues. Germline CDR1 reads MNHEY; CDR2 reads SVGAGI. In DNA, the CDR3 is TGTGCCAGCAGTTCCCGGGACAGGGGATGGAATCAGCCCCAGCATTTT. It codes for CASSSRDRGWNQPQHF.

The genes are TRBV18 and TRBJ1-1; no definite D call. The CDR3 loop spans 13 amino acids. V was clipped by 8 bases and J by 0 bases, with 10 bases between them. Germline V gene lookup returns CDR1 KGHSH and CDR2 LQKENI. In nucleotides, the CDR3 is TGTGCCAGCCTGGACGGCCTGAACACTGAAGCTTTCTTT. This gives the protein CASLDGLNTEAFF.

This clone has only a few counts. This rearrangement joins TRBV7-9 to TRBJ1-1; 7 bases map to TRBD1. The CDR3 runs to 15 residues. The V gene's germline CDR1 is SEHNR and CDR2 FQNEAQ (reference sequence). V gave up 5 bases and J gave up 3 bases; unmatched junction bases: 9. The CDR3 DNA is TGTGCCAGCAGCCATCGACAGGGTCGGGACACTGAAGCTTTCTTT. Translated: CASSHRQGRDTEAFF. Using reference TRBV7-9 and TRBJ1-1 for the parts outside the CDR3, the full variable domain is DTGVSQNPRHKITKRGQNVTFRCDPISEHNRLYWYRQTLGQGPEFLTYFQNEAQLEKSRLLSDRFSAERPKGSFSTLEIQRTEQGDSAMYLCASSHRQGRDTEAFFGQGTRLTVV.

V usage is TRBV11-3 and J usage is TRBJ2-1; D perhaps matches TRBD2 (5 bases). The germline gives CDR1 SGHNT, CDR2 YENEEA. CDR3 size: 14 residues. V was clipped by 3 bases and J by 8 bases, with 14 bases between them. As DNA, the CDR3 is TGTGCCAGCAGCTTCGGGGTCTCAGGCTATGAGCAGTTCTTC. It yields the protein CASSFGVSGYEQFF.

CDR3 in DNA: TGTGCCAGCAGCCCCGGTTCTTCGCGGGCTATGAACTACGAGCAGTACTTC. Translated: CASSPGSSRAMNYEQYF. J is TRBJ2-7 and V is TRBV5-4, with D possibly being TRBD2 (5 bases). Trimming cost V 4 bases and J 3 bases, with 23 bases left between them. Germline assignment: CDR1 SGHNT and CDR2 YYREEE (reference sequence). This CDR3 contains 17 residues.

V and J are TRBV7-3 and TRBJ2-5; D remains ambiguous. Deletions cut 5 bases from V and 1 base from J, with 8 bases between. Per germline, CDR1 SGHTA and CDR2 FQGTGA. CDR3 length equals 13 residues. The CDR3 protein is CASSPGPQETQYF. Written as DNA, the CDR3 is TGTGCCAGCAGCCCCGGACCCCAAGAGACCCAGTACTTC.

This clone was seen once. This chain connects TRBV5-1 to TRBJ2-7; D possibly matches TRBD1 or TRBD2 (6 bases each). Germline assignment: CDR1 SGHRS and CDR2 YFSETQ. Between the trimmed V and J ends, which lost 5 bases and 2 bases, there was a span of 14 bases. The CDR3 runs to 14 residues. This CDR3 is CASSTSGGAYEQYF. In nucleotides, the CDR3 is TGCGCCAGCAGTACGTCCGGGGGCGCCTACGAGCAGTACTTC.

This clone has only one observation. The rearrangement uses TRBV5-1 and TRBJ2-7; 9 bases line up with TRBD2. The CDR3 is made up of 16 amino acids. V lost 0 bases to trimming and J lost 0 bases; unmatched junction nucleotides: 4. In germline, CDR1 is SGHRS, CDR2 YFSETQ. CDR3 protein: CASSLALSGSSYEQYF. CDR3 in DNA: TGCGCCAGCAGCTTGGCCCTTAGCGGGAGCTCCTACGAGCAGTACTTC.

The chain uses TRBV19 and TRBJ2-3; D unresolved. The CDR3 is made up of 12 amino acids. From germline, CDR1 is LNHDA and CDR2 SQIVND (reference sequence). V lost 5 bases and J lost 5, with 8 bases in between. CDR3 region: CASSPTRDTQYF. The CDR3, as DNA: TGTGCCAGTAGTCCCACGAGAGATACGCAGTATTTT.

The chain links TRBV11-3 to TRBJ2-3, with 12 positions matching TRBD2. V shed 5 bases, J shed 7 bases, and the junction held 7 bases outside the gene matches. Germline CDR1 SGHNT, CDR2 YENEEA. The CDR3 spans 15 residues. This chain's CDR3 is CASSPTSGRINTQYF. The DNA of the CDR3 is TGTGCCAGCAGCCCTACTAGCGGGAGGATAAATACGCAGTATTTT.

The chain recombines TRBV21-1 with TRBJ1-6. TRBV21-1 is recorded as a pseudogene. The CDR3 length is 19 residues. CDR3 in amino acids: CASSKARIPRGSYNSPLHF. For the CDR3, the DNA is TGTGCCAGCAGCAAAGCAAGGATCCCCCGGGGCTCCTATAATTCACCCCTCCACTTT.

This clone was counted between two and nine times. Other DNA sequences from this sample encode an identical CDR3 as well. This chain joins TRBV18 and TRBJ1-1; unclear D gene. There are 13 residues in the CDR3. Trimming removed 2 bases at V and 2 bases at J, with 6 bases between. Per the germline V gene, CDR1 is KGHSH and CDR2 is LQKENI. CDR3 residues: CASSPGENTEAFF. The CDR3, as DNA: TGTGCCAGCTCACCAGGTGAAAACACTGAAGCTTTCTTT.

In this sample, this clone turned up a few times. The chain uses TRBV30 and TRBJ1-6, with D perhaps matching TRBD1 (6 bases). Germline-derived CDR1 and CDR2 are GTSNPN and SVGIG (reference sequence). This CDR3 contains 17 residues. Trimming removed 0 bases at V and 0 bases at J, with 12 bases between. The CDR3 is CAWSVRGGSSYNSPLHF. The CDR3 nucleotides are TGTGCCTGGAGTGTAAGGGGGGGGAGCTCCTATAATTCACCCCTCCACTTT.

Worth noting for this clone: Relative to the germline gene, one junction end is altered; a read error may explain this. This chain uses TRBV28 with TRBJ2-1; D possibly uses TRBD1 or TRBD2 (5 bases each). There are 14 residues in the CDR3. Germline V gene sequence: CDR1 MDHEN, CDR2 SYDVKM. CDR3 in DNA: TGTGCCAGCAGTTATACTAGGGGTTACAAGGAGCAGTTCTTC. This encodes CASSYTRGYKEQFF. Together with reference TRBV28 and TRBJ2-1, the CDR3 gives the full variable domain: DVKVTQSSRYLVKRTGEKVFLECVQDMDHENMFWYRQDPGLGLRLIYFSYDVKMKEKGDIPEGYSVSREKKERFSLILESASTNQTSMYLCASSYTRGYKEQFFGPGTRLTVL.